Listed below are T cell receptor beta chains from one sample, sequenced in a study of blood T cells in healthy people across ages. TCRdb itself ran the 5' RACE reads through MiXCR, one entry per CDR3 protein. The repertoire has approximately 600,000 distinct CDR3 sequences, 58% of them found once; the top ten carry roughly 34%. Source material: blood. The receptor set was obtained from a man in his sixties in good health. Both conserved end residues are part of each CDR3. Each record gives: V gene, D gene, clone size, J gene, CDR3 protein, CDR3 DNA. A D gene is named only where the DNA matches it firmly. Clone size is shown for a subset of rows, as once, few, many or a class of expanded clone.

TRBV13	TRBD1	.	TRBJ2-5	CASSARDRGSMETQYF	TGTGCCAGCAGCGCACGGGACAGGGGGTCGATGGAGACCCAGTACTTC
TRBV20-1	.	few	TRBJ2-6	CSAPWGSSGANVLTF	TGCAGTGCCCCTTGGGGGAGCTCTGGGGCCAACGTCCTGACTTTC
TRBV24-1	.	few	TRBJ2-2	CATSPVLGRQNTGELFF	TGTGCCACCAGTCCGGTCTTGGGCAGACAGAACACCGGGGAGCTGTTTTTT
TRBV4-1	.	.	TRBJ2-4	CASSPYQGGTKNIQYF	TGCGCCAGCAGCCCTTATCAGGGTGGGACCAAAAACATTCAGTACTTC
TRBV7-9	TRBD1	once	TRBJ1-2	CASSLVDREADGYTF	TGTGCCAGCAGCTTAGTGGACAGGGAGGCGGATGGCTACACCTTC
TRBV2	.	.	TRBJ2-6	CASSERGGEAGANVLTF	TGTGCCAGCAGTGAAAGGGGGGGGGAAGCTGGGGCCAACGTCCTGACTTTC
TRBV3-1	.	.	TRBJ1-2	CASSQLNGGYTF	TGTGCCAGCAGCCAATTGAACGGCGGCTACACCTTC
TRBV6-1	TRBD1	.	TRBJ2-7	CASSPITGGPLSEQYF	TGTGCCAGCAGCCCGATAACAGGGGGCCCCTTGAGCGAGCAGTACTTC
TRBV5-6	TRBD2	few	TRBJ2-3	CASSLWTSSTDTQYF	TGTGCCAGCAGCCTTTGGACTAGCAGCACAGATACGCAGTATTTT
TRBV14	.	.	TRBJ2-2	CASSEQGYTGELFF	TGTGCCAGCAGCGAACAGGGTTACACCGGGGAGCTGTTTTTT
TRBV5-1	.	.	TRBJ2-7	CASTGEGLDNEQYF	TGCGCCAGTACAGGGGAGGGACTAGACAACGAGCAGTACTTC
TRBV7-9	TRBD1	.	TRBJ2-7	CASSPARDRGGSSYNEQYF	TGTGCCAGCAGCCCCGCCCGGGACAGGGGCGGGAGCTCCTACAATGAGCAGTACTTC
TRBV2	TRBD1	.	TRBJ2-4	CASSEWGQGGNIQYF	TGTGCCAGCAGTGAATGGGGACAGGGTGGAAACATTCAGTACTTC
TRBV5-1	TRBD1	once	TRBJ2-7	CASSGQGVWEQYF	TGCGCCAGCAGCGGACAGGGGGTGTGGGAGCAGTACTTC
TRBV27	TRBD1	few	TRBJ2-5	CASSLWGTGVGETQYF	TGTGCCAGCAGTTTATGGGGGACAGGGGTTGGTGAGACCCAGTACTTC
TRBV5-1	.	.	TRBJ2-5	CASSLFVRETQYF	TGCGCCAGCAGCTTGTTTGTTCGAGAGACCCAGTACTTC
TRBV12-3/TRBV12-4	TRBD1	.	TRBJ2-7	CAGKAGGYEQYF	TGTGCCGGCAAGGCAGGGGGCTACGAGCAGTACTTC
TRBV5-1	.	.	TRBJ1-1	CASSSAIGGITEAFF	TGCGCCAGCAGCTCCGCTATAGGGGGGATCACTGAAGCTTTCTTT